This section outlines one T cell receptor beta chain sequence together with its context. At least ten counts were recorded for this clonotype. Its antigen specificity is not known. One base away there is no much larger clone; base qualities are not given. The meaning of the sample's treatment or condition label: allogeneic hematopoietic cell transplantation with graft depleted of TCRalphabeta T cells and CD19 B cells. TCRalphabeta/CD19-depleted allogeneic hematopoietic cell grafts were given to the transplant recipients, all of whom were children. The library was generated by PCR. Sequenced using an Illumina HiSeq 2500. TCR libraries were prepared with molecular barcoding, using unique molecular identifiers to normalize TCRbeta repertoire quantification. The public reads were reprocessed in TCRdb via fastp at Q25 and MiXCR, keeping in-frame beta chains. Every distinct CDR3 protein forms one entry, paired with its most common genes and DNA. The sample yields hundreds of thousands of distinct CDR3 sequences; roughly 13% were counted once. The biggest ten clones account for approximately 0.8% of the sample.

The germline V gene gives CDR1 as SGHVS and CDR2 as FQNEAQ. The germline V and J ends show losses of 5 bases and 4 bases respectively, and no gene match explains 12 bases of the junction. From the cysteine through the phenylalanine, the CDR3 covers 17 amino acids. The only DNA kept is the CDR3, 51 bases in frame from the first base. This record comes from a study of T-cell reconstitution after alpha-beta-depleted transplantation in children (TCRdb year 2016). Regarding the complete study: Using TCR repertoire profiling, the study followed T-cell immune reconstitution in a quantitative way in children after TCRalphabeta/CD19-depleted allogeneic hematopoietic cell transplantation.

Study-wide findings and limitations: In some patients, the high TCRbeta diversity seen at day 60 was put down to recipient T cells and intrathymic progenitors that had survived conditioning. About two months after transplant, the apparently early recovery of alphabetaT-cell counts reportedly depended on just several hundred clones that had expanded rapidly and came from non-depleted graft cells. Over subsequent months, a decline in hyperexpanded clone frequencies was noted, and after one year, T-cell counts and TCRbeta diversity were mostly ascribed to newly produced T cells.

This chain is built from TRBV7-8 and TRBJ2-1, with 9 bases matching TRBD2. Sequences were derived from PBMCs, sampled before TCRalphabeta/CD19-depleted stem cell transplant. The source of this sequence is a girl aged 2 to 9 with congenital amegakaryocytic thrombocytopenia, due to receive a stem cell transplant. Here is the DNA: TGTGCCAGCAGCACCCCCCTTGAGACTAGCGGTTACAATGAGCAGTTCTTC. Its protein reads: CASSTPLETSGYNEQFF.